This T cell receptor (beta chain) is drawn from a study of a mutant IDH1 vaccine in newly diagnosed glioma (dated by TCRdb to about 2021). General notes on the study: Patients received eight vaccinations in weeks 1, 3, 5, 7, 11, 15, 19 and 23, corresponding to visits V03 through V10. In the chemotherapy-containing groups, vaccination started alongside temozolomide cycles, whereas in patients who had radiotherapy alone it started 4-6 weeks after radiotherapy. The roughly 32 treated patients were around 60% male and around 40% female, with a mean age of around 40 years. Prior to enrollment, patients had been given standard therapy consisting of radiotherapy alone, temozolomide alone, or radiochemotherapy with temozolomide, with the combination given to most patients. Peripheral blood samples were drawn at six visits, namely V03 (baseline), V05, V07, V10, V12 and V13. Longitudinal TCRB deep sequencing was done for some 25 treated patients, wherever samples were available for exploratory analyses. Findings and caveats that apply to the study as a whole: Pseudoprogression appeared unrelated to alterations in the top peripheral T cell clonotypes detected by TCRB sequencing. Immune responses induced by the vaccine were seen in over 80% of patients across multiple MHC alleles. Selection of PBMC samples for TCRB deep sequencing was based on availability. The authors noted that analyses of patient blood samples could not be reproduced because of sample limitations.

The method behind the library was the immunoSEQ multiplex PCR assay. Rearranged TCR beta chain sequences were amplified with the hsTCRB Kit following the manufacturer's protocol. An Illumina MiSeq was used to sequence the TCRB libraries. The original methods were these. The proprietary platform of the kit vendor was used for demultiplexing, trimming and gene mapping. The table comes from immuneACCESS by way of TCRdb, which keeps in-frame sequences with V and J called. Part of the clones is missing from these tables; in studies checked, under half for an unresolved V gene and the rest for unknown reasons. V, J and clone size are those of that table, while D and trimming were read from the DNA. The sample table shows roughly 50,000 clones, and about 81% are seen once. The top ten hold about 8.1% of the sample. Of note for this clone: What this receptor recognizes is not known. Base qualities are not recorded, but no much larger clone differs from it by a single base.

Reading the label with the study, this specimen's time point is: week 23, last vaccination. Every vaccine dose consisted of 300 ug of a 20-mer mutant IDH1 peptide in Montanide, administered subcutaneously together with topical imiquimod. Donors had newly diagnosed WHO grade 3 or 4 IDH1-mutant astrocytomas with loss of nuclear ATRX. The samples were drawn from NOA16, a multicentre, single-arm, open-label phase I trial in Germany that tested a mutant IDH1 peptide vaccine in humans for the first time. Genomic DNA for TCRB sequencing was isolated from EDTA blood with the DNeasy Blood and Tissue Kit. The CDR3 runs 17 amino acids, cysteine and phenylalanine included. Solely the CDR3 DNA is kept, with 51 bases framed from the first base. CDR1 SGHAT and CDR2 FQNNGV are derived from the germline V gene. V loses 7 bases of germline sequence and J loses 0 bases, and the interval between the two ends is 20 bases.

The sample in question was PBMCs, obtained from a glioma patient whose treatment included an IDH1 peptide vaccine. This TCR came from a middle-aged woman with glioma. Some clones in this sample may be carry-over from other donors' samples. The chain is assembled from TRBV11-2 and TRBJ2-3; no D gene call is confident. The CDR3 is CASTPIKGSTSTDTQYF. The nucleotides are TGTGCCAGCACCCCCATCAAGGGCAGTACTAGCACAGATACGCAGTATTTT.